These 9 T cell receptor beta chains were sequenced from one sample in a study of T cell repertoires in cytomegalovirus infection. From the reads, TCRdb called clonotypes with MiXCR, one entry per CDR3 protein. The repertoire holds approximately 500,000 distinct CDR3 sequences, 16% seen once, with under 30% in the top ten. Material for sequencing was CD8+ T cells from PBMCs. These receptors were collected from a human donor in good health (CMV status not recorded). Some clones in this sample may be carry-over from other donors' samples.

In DNA, the CDR3 is TGTGCCAGCAGCCAAGACTCCACAGCAGCCACGAATTCACCCCTCCACTTT. This gives the protein CASSQDSTAATNSPLHF. The chain couples TRBV4-2 to TRBJ1-6; no clear D gene. Germline CDR1 and CDR2: LGHNA and YNFKEQ. V was trimmed by 0 bases and J by 7 bases, leaving 16 bases between them. CDR3 length: 17 residues.

This clonotype came up many times. The rearrangement uses TRBV7-3 and TRBJ2-7; TRBD1 matches 10 bases. Per germline, CDR1 SGHTA and CDR2 FQGTGA. V lost 3 bases to trimming and J lost 2 bases; unmatched junction nucleotides: 1. The CDR3 is 14 amino acids. The CDR3 DNA is TGTGCCAGCAGCTTCGACAGGGGGCCCTACGAGCAGTACTTC. Its protein product is CASSFDRGPYEQYF. The full variable domain, rest sourced from reference TRBV7-3 and TRBJ2-7, is GAGVSQTPSNKVTEKGKYVELRCDPISGHTALYWYRQSLGQGPEFLIYFQGTGAADDSGLPNDRFFAVRPEGSVSTLKIQRTERGDSAVYLCASSFDRGPYEQYFGPGTRLTVT.

This clonotype was seen only a few times. The chain employs TRBV30 and TRBJ2-2; 9 nucleotides agree with TRBD2. The CDR3 totals 14 residues. Germline V gene sequence: CDR1 GTSNPN, CDR2 SVGIG (reference sequence). V dropped 5 bases and J dropped 4; count of bases not matched to a gene: 5. The CDR3 sequence is CAWDPAGGTGELFF. The DNA of the CDR3 is TGTGCCTGGGACCCAGCGGGAGGCACCGGGGAGCTGTTTTTT.

The CDR3 loop is CSAREGADEQFF. CDR3 coding DNA: TGCAGTGCTAGGGAGGGGGCGGATGAGCAGTTCTTC. The chain couples TRBV20-1 to TRBJ2-1; a possible D gene is TRBD1 (7 bases). CDR3 length equals 12 residues. Germline V lookup: CDR1 DFQATT, CDR2 SNEGSKA (reference sequence). The V end lost 3 bases, the J end lost 8 bases, and 11 bases lay between the germline ends.

The chain is built from TRBV7-4 and TRBJ2-1, with TRBD1 matching over 9 bases. CDR1 is SGHVT and CDR2 is SQSDAQ in the germline V gene. There are 15 residues in the CDR3. The CDR3 loop reads CAIPGTGFDYNEQFF. In DNA, the CDR3 is TGTGCAATCCCAGGGACAGGGTTTGACTACAATGAGCAGTTCTTC. Filled out from reference TRBV7-4 and TRBJ2-1, the complete variable domain reads GAGVSQSPRYKVAKRGRDVALRCDSISGHVTLYWYRQTLGQGSEVLTYSQSDAQRDKSGRPSGRFSAERPERSVSTLKIQRTEQGDSAVYLCAIPGTGFDYNEQFFGPGTRLTVL.

This clonotype was observed many times. V gene TRBV27 combines with J gene TRBJ1-1, with 9 bases that match TRBD1. V was pared by 7 bases and J by 1 base, with 4 bases of the junction left unmatched. The CDR3 has 14 residues. Germline V lookup: CDR1 MNHEY, CDR2 SMNVEV (reference sequence). The CDR3 protein is CASTSGQGNTEAFF. CDR3 in DNA: TGTGCCAGCACCTCGGGACAGGGGAACACTGAAGCTTTCTTT.

This chain connects TRBV19 to TRBJ2-1; 8 nucleotides align to TRBD2. From germline, CDR1 is LNHDA and CDR2 SQIVND (reference sequence). V lost 10 bases and J lost 3; bases outside the gene matches: 5. There are 13 residues in the CDR3. The CDR3: CATRGGNYNEQFF. For the CDR3, the DNA is TGTGCCACCCGGGGGGGAAACTACAATGAGCAGTTCTTC.

This chain uses TRBV19 with TRBJ1-6; a possible D gene is TRBD1 (5 bases). Germline-derived CDR1 and CDR2 are LNHDA and SQIVND (reference sequence). V was shortened by 6 bases and J by 2 bases, with 11 bases between the two germline ends. The CDR3 is made up of 15 amino acids. This CDR3 reads CASSPSTAYNSPLHF. The CDR3 coding sequence is TGTGCCAGTAGCCCTTCGACAGCCTATAATTCACCCCTCCACTTT.

The sample holds many counts of this clonotype. V gene TRBV25-1 combines with J gene TRBJ2-1, with D perhaps matching TRBD1 (6 bases). Looked up from germline, CDR1 is MGHDK and CDR2 is SYGVNS. The CDR3 length is 13 residues. V was trimmed by 5 bases and J by 2 bases, leaving 7 bases between them. The CDR3 region has the DNA TGTGCCAGCAGTTGGGGGCCCTACAATGAGCAGTTCTTC. Translated: CASSWGPYNEQFF.